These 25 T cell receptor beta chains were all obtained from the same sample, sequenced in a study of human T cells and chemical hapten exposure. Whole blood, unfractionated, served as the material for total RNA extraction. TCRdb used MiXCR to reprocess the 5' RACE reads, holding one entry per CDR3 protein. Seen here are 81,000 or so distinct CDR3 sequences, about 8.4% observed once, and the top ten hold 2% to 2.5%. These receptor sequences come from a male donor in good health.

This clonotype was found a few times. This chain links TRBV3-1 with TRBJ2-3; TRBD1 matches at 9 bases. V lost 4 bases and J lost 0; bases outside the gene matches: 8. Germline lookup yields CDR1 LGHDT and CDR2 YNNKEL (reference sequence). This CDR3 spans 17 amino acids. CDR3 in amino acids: CASSPLGQGISTDTQYF. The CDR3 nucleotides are TGTGCCAGCAGCCCACTAGGACAGGGGATAAGCACAGATACGCAGTATTTT.

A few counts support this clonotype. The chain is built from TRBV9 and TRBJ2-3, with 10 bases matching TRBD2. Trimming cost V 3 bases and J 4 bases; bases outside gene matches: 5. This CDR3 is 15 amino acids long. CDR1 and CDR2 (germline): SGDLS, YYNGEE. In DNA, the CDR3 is TGTGCCAGCAGCGCAAGCGGGGGGGCCGCAGATACGCAGTATTTT. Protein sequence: CASSASGGAADTQYF.

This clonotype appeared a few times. CDR3 DNA sequence: TGTGCCAGCAGTTACAGGGACAGGGGGCCTTGGAACACTGAAGCTTTCTTT. As protein: CASSYRDRGPWNTEAFF. The chain recombines TRBV6-5 with TRBJ1-1; 12 bases align to TRBD1. V shed 2 bases, J shed 1 base, and the junction held 5 bases outside the gene matches. Germline V gives CDR1 MNHEY, CDR2 SVGAGI. This CDR3 has 17 residues.

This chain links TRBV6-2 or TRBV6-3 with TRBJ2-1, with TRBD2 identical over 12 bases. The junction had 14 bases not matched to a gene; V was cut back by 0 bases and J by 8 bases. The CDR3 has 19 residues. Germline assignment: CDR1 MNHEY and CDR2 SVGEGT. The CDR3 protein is CASSYSSSGRARSLDEQFF. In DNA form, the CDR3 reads TGTGCCAGCAGTTACTCGTCTAGCGGGAGGGCCCGAAGCTTGGATGAGCAGTTCTTC.

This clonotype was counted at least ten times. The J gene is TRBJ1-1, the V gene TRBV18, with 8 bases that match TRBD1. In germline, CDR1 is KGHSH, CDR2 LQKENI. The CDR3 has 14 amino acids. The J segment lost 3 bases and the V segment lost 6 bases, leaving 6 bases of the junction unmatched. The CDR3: CASSNMDRDTEAFF. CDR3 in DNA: TGTGCCAGCTCGAACATGGACAGGGACACTGAAGCTTTCTTT.

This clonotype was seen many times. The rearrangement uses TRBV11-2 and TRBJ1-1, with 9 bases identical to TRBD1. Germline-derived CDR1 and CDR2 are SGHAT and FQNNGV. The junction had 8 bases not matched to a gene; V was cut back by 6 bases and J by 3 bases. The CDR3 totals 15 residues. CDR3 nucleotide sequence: TGTGCCAGCAGGACCGGGACAGGGTTTGACACTGAAGCTTTCTTT. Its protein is CASRTGTGFDTEAFF.

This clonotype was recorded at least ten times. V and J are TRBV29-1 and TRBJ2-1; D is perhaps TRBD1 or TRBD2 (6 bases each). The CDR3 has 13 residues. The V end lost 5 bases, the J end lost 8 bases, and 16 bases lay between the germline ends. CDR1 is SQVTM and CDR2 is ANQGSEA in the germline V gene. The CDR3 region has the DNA TGCAGCGTTAGGGGGGTCCTAGTAGATGAGCAGTTCTTC. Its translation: CSVRGVLVDEQFF.

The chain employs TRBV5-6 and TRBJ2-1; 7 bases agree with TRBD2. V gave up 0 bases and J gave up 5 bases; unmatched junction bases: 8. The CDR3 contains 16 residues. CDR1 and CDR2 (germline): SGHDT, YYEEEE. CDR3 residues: CASSLGMGAGDNEQFF. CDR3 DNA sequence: TGTGCCAGCAGCTTGGGCATGGGCGCGGGGGACAATGAGCAGTTCTTC.

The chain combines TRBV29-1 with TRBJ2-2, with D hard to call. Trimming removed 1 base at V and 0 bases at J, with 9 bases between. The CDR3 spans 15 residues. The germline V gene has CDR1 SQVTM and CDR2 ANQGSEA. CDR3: CSVEGLAANTGELFF. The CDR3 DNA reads TGCAGCGTTGAAGGTCTCGCTGCGAACACCGGGGAGCTGTTTTTT.

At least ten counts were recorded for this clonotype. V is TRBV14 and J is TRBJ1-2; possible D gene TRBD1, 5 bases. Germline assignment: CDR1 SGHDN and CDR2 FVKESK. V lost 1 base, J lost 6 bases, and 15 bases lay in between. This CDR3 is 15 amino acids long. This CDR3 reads CASSQVQTLGDGYTF. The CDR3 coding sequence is TGTGCCAGCAGCCAAGTGCAGACGCTGGGGGATGGCTACACCTTC.

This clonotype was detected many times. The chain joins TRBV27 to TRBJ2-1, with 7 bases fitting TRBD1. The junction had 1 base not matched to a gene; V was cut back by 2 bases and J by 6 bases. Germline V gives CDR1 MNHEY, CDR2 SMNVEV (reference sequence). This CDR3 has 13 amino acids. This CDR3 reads CASSLPGGNEQFF. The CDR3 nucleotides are TGTGCCAGCAGTTTACCAGGGGGCAATGAGCAGTTCTTC.

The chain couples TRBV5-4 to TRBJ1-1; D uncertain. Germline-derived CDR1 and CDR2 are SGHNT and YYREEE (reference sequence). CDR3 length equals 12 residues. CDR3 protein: CAVQAGQLEAFF. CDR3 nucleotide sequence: TGTGCTGTTCAGGCAGGCCAGCTTGAAGCTTTCTTT.

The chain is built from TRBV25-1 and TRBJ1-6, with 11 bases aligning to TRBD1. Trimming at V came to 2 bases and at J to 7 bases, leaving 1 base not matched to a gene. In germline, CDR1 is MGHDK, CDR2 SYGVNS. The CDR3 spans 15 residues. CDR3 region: CASSEGTGGNSPLHF. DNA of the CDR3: TGTGCCAGCAGTGAAGGGACAGGGGGAAATTCACCCCTCCACTTT.

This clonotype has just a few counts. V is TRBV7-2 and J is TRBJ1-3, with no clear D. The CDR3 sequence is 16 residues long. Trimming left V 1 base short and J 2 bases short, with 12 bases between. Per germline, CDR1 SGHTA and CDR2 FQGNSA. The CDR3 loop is CASSLEARPTGNTIYF. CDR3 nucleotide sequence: TGTGCCAGCAGCTTAGAGGCCAGGCCCACTGGAAACACCATATATTTT.

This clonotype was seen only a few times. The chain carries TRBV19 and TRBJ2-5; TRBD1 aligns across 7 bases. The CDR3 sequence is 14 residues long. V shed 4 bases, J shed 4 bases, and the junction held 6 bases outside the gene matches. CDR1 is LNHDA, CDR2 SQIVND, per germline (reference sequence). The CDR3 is CASSTGTVVETQYF. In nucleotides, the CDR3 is TGTGCCAGTAGTACAGGGACAGTGGTAGAGACCCAGTACTTC.

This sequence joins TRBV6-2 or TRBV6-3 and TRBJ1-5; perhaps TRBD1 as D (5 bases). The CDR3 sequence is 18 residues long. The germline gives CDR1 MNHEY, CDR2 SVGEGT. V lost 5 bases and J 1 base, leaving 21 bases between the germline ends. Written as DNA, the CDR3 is TGTGCCAGCAGTCAGTCCAGGGTCGCGAGTGGAAGCAATCAGCCCCAGCATTTT. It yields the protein CASSQSRVASGSNQPQHF.

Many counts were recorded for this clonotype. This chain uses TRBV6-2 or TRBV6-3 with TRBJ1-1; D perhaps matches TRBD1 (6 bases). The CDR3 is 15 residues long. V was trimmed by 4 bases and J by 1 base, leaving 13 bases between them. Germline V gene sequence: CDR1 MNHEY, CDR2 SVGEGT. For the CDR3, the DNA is TGTGCCAGCAGTTCCCCTTGGACAGCGAACACTGAAGCTTTCTTT. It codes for CASSSPWTANTEAFF.

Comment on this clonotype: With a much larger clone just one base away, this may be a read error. As DNA, the CDR3 is TGTGCCATCAGGCTAGCGGGTGTTAGAGATACGCAGTATTTT. This translates into CAIRLAGVRDTQYF. The J gene is TRBJ2-3, the V gene TRBV10-3, with 8 bases fitting TRBD2. The junction had 7 bases not matched to a gene; V was cut back by 6 bases and J by 5 bases. Germline V gene data show CDR1 as ENHRY and CDR2 as SYGVKD. The CDR3 contains 14 residues.

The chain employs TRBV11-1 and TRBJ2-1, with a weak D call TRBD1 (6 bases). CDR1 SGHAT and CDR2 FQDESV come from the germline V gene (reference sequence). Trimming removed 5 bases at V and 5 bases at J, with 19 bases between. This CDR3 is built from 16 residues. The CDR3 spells CASSQGGVSRNNEQFF. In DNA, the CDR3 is TGTGCCAGCAGCCAAGGGGGTGTGTCGCGTAACAATGAGCAGTTCTTC.

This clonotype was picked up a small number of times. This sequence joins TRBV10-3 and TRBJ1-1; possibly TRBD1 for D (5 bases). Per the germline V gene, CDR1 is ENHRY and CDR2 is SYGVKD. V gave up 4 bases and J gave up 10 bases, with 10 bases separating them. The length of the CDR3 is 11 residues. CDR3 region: CAISVAGIAFF. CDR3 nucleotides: TGTGCCATCAGTGTGGCAGGGATAGCTTTCTTT.

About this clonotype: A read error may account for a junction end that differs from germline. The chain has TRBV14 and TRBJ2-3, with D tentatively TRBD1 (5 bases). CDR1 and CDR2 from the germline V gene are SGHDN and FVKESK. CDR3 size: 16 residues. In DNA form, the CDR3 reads TGTGCCAGCAGCCAAAGGACACCCTTTAGCACAGATACGCTGTATTTT. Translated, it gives CASSQRTPFSTDTLYF.

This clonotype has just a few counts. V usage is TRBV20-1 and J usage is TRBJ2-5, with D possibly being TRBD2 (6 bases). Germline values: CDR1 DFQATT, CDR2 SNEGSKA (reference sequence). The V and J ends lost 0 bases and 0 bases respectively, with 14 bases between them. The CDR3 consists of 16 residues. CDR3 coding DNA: TGCAGTGCTAGAGATCTCTCGGCGGGAAACCAAGAGACCCAGTACTTC. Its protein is CSARDLSAGNQETQYF.

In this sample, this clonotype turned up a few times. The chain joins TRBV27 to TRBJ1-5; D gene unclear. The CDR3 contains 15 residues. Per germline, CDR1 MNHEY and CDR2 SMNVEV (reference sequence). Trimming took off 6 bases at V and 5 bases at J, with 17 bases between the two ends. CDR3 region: CASSLSGQGYQPQHF. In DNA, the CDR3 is TGTGCCAGCAGCCTCTCGGGCCAAGGGTATCAGCCCCAGCATTTT.

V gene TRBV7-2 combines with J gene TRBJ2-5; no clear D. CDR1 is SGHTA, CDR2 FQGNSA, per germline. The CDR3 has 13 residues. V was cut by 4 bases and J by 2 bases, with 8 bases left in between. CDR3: CASSSQLQETQYF. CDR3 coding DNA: TGTGCCAGCAGCTCTCAGCTACAAGAGACCCAGTACTTC. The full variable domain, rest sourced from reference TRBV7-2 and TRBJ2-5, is GAGVSQSPSNKVTEKGKDVELRCDPISGHTALYWYRQSLGQGLEFLIYFQGNSAPDKSGLPSDRFSAERTGGSVSTLTIQRTQQEDSAVYLCASSSQLQETQYFGPGTRLLVL.

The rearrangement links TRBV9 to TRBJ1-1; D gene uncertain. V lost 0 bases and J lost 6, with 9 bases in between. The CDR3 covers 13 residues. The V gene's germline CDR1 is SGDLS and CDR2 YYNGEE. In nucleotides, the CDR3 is TGTGCCAGCAGCGTAGGAGGAATGGCTGAAGCTTTCTTT. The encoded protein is CASSVGGMAEAFF. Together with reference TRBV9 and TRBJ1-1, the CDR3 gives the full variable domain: DSGVTQTPKHLITATGQRVTLRCSPRSGDLSVYWYQQSLDQGLQFLIQYYNGEERAKGNILERFSAQQFPDLHSELNLSSLELGDSALYFCASSVGGMAEAFFGQGTRLTVV.